Detailed here is one T cell receptor beta chain. Its antigen remains unidentified. V trimming: 1 base; J trimming: 4 bases; junction bases outside the gene matches: 4. The CDR3 has 16 amino acids. Germline V gene sequence: CDR1 KGHSH, CDR2 LQKENI. Use of 60 Vbeta and 13 Jbeta primers characterized the PCR. The repertoire was sequenced with immunoSEQ multiplex PCR; TCRdb's copy has only in-frame clones and lacks some. Among 150,000 to 200,000 clones listed, around three quarters were seen once. This specimen comes from a study of cytomegalovirus exposure and HLA in healthy donors. Study background: About 83 million unique TCRs from HLA-typed donors made up an early data release. Study-wide results and caveats: Being productive about 87% or about 30% of the time was typical of most TCR beta V segments in an earlier analysis. Later on, an analysis tied 15,000 to 20,000 TCR beta sequences to HLA alleles at 0.05 false discovery rate. For most TCR sequences rarity was the rule, although some public TCRs occurred in many donors.

The chain joins TRBV18 to TRBJ2-1; 10 bases map to TRBD2. The TCR was taken from a male donor in good health and CMV-seronegative. The sample comprised PBMCs. The CDR3 is CASSPLGLAVYNEQFF. CDR3 coding DNA: TGTGCCAGCTCACCACTTGGACTAGCGGTGTACAATGAGCAGTTCTTC.